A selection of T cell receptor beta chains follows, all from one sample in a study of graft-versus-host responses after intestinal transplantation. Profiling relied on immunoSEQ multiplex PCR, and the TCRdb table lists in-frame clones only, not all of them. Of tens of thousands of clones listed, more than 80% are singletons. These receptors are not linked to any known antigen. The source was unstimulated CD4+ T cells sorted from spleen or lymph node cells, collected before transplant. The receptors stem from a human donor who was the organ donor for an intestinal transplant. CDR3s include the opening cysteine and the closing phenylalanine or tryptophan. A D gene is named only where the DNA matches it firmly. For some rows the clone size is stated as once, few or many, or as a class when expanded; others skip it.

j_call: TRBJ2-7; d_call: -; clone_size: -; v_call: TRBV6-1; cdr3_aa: CASRESDGTAGYEQYF; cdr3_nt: TGTGCCAGCAGGGAATCGGATGGGACTGCAGGTTACGAGCAGTACTTC
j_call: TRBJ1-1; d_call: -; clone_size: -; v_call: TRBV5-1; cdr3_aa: CASNSGVMNTEAFF; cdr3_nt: TGCGCCAGCAACTCGGGGGTTATGAATACTGAAGCTTTCTTT
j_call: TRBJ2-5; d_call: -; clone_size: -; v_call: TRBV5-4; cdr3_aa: CASSSTAGPETQYF; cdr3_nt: TGTGCCAGCAGCTCTACGGCAGGCCCAGAGACCCAGTACTTC
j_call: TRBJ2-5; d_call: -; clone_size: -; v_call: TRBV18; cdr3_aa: CASSPPTSRETQYF; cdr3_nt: TGTGCCAGCTCACCTCCGACTAGTCGAGAGACCCAGTACTTC
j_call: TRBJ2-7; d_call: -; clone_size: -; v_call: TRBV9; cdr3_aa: CASSVYHTGASEQYF; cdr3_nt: TGTGCCAGCAGCGTATATCATACAGGAGCTTCCGAGCAGTACTTC
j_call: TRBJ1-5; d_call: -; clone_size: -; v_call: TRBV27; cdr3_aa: CASSPGGNQPQHF; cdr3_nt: TGTGCCAGCAGTCCAGGGGGCAATCAGCCCCAGCATTTT
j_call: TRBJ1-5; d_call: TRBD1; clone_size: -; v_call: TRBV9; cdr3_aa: CASGTGLARQPQHF; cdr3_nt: TGTGCCAGCGGGACAGGGCTCGCGCGGCAGCCCCAGCATTTT
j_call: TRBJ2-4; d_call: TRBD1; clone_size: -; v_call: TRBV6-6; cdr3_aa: CASSATGIWNIQYF; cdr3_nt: TGTGCCAGCAGTGCGACAGGGATTTGGAACATTCAGTACTTC
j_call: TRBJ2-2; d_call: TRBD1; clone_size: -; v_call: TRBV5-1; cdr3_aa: CASSLEGGPGELFF; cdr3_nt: TGCGCCAGCAGCTTGGAAGGGGGCCCCGGGGAGCTGTTTTTT
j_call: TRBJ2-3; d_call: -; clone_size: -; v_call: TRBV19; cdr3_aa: CASSMGGRTVDTQYF; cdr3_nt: TGTGCCAGTAGTATGGGGGGGCGAACGGTAGATACGCAGTATTTT
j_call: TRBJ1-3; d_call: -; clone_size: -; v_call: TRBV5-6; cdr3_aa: CASSLVRDFGNTIYF; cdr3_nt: TGTGCCAGCAGCTTGGTAAGGGACTTCGGAAACACCATATATTTT
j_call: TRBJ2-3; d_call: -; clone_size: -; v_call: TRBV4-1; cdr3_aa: CASSQEGLRQFPTQYF; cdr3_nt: TGCGCCAGCAGCCAAGAGGGCCTACGACAATTCCCTACGCAGTATTTT
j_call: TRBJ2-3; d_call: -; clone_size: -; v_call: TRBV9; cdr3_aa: CASSANPAGDTQYF; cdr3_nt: TGTGCCAGCAGCGCCAACCCAGCGGGAGATACGCAGTATTTT
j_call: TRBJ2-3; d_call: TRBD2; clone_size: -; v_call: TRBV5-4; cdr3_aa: CASSLSPSGTDTQYF; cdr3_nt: TGTGCCAGCAGCTTGTCCCCTAGCGGGACAGATACGCAGTATTTT
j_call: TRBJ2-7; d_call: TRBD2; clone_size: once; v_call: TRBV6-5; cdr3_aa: CASSLAGPSSYEQYF; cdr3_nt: TGTGCCAGCAGTTTAGCGGGACCCAGCTCCTACGAGCAGTACTTC
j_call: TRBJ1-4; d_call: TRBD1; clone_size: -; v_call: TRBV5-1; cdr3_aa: CASSQGDRASEKLFF; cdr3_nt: TGCGCCAGCAGCCAGGGGGACAGGGCAAGTGAAAAACTGTTTTTT
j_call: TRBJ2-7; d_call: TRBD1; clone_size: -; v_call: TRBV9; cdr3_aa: CASTIGQGENYEQYF; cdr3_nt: TGTGCCAGCACCATCGGACAGGGGGAAAACTACGAGCAGTACTTC
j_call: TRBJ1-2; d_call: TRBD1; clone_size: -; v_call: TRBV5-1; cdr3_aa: CASSLALTGGGYGYTF; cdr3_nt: TGCGCCAGCAGCTTGGCCCTGACAGGGGGGGGCTATGGCTACACCTTC
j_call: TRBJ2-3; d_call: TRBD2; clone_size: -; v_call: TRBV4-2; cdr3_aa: CASSPTLAGVADTQYF; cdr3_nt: TGTGCCAGCAGCCCCACCCTGGCGGGAGTGGCAGATACGCAGTATTTT
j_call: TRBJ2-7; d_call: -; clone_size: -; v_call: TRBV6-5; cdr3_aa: CASSRGAPYEQYF; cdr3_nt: TGTGCCAGCAGCCGGGGGGCCCCCTACGAGCAGTACTTC
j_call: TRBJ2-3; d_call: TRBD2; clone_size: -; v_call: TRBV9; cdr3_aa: CASSASRRAGGSTDTQYF; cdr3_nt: TGTGCCAGCAGCGCGTCCCGGCGAGCGGGGGGGAGCACAGATACGCAGTATTTT
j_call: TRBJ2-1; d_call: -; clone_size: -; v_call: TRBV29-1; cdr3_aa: CSVGDSPYNEQFF; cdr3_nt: TGCAGCGTTGGGGACTCCCCTTACAATGAGCAGTTCTTC
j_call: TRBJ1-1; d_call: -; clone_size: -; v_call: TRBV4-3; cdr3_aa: CASSQGEGWTSNTEAFF; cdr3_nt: TGCGCCAGCAGCCAAGGGGAGGGCTGGACATCGAACACTGAAGCTTTCTTT
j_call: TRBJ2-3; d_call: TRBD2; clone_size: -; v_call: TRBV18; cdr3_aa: CATRLAGTTDTQYF; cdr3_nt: TGTGCCACCCGACTAGCGGGGACCACAGATACGCAGTATTTT
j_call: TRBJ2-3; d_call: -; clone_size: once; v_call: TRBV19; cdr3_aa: CASSKADASGTDTQYF; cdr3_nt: TGTGCCAGTAGTAAGGCCGACGCTAGCGGCACAGATACGCAGTATTTT
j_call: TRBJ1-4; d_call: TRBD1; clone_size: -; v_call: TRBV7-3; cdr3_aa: CASSQGAGEKLFF; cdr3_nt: TGTGCCAGCAGCCAGGGGGCGGGGGAAAAACTGTTTTTT
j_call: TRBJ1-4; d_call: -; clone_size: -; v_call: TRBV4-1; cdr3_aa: CASSQARVATNEKLFF; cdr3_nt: TGCGCCAGCAGCCAAGCCCGGGTTGCAACTAATGAAAAACTGTTTTTT
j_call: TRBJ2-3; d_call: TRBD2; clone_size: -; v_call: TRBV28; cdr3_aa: CASSSGTSGSYTQYF; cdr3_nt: TGTGCCAGCAGTTCCGGGACTAGCGGGAGTTATACGCAGTATTTT
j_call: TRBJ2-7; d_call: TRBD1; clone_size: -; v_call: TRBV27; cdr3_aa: CASSFRQGAGEQYF; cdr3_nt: TGTGCCAGCAGTTTTCGACAGGGGGCTGGAGAGCAGTACTTC
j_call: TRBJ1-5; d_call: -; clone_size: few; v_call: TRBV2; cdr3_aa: CASSVGAGNQPQHF; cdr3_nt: TGTGCCAGCAGTGTTGGCGCGGGCAATCAGCCCCAGCATTTT
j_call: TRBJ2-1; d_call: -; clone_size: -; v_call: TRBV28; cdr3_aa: CASSLGPPFNEQFF; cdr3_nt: TGTGCCAGCTCCCTGGGGCCTCCTTTCAATGAGCAGTTCTTC
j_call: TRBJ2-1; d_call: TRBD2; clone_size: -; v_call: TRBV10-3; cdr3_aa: CAISWAGGSYNEQFF; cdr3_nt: TGTGCCATCTCGTGGGCGGGGGGCTCCTACAATGAGCAGTTCTTC
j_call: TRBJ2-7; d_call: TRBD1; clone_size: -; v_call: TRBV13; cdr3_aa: CASSSGTGISSYEQYF; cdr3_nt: TGTGCCAGCAGCTCAGGGACAGGGATTAGCTCCTACGAGCAGTACTTC
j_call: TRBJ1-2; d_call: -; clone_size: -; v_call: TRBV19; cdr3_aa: CASTSDRINYGYTF; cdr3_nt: TGTGCCAGTACCTCGGACAGAATCAACTATGGCTACACCTTC
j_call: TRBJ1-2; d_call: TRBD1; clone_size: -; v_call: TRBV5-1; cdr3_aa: CASSSDRGYGYTF; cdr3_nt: TGCGCCAGCAGCTCCGACAGGGGCTATGGCTACACCTTC
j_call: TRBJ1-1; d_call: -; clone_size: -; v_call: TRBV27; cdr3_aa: CASYNTGRVGAEAFF; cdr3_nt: TGTGCCAGCTATAACACAGGGAGGGTAGGGGCTGAAGCTTTCTTT
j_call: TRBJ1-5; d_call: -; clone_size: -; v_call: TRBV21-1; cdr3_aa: CASSKSGGGYSNQPQHF; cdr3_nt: TGTGCCAGCAGCAAATCCGGGGGTGGATATAGCAATCAGCCCCAGCATTTT
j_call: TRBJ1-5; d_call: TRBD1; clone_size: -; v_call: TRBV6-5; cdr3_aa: CASSKTTGVDQPQHF; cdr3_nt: TGTGCCAGCAGCAAGACGACAGGGGTTGATCAGCCCCAGCATTTT
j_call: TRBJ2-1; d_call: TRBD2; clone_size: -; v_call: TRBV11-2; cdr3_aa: CASSLRTSGRALSYNEQFF; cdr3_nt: TGTGCCAGCAGCCTAAGGACTAGCGGGAGGGCATTATCCTACAATGAGCAGTTCTTC
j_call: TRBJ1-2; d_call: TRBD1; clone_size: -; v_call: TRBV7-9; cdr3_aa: CASSSTGTGGYGYTF; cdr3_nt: TGTGCCAGCAGCTCAACCGGGACAGGGGGCTATGGCTACACCTTC
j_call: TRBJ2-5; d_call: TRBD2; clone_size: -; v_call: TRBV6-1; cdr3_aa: CASSLILARGETQYF; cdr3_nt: TGTGCCAGCAGCCTCATACTAGCGAGGGGAGAGACCCAGTACTTC
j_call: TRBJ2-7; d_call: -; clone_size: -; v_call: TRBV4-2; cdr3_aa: CASSRGPEQYF; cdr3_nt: TGTGCCAGCAGCCGGGGCCCCGAGCAGTACTTC
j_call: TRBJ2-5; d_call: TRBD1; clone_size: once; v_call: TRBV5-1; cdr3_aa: CASVLGTGQETQYF; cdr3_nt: TGCGCCAGCGTACTCGGGACAGGGCAAGAGACCCAGTACTTC
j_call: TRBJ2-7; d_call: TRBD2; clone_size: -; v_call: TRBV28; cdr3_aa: CASSSLTGGRNEQYF; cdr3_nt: TGTGCCAGCAGTTCCTTGACAGGCGGGAGGAACGAGCAGTACTTC
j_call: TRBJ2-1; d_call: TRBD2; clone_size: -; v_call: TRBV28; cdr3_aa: CASSRTAGTYNEQFF; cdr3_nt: TGTGCCAGCAGTCGTACAGCGGGGACCTACAATGAGCAGTTCTTC
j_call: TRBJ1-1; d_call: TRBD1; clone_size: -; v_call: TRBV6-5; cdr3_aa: CASSRGTGTTEAFF; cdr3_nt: TGTGCCAGCAGTCGGGGGACAGGGACCACTGAAGCTTTCTTT
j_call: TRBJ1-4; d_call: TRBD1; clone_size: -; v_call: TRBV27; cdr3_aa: CASSFGDSDNEKLFF; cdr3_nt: TGTGCCAGCAGTTTTGGGGACAGCGATAATGAAAAACTGTTTTTT
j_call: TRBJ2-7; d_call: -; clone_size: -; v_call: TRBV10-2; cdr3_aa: CASSEWREQYF; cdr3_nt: TGCGCCAGCAGTGAGTGGCGGGAGCAGTACTTC
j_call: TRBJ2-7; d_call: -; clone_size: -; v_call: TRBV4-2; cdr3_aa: CASSQEGREQYF; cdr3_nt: TGTGCCAGCAGCCAAGAGGGGCGCGAGCAGTACTTC
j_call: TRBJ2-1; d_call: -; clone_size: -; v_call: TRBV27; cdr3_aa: CASSLSRYYNEQFF; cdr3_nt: TGTGCCAGCAGTTTATCGAGGTACTACAATGAGCAGTTCTTC
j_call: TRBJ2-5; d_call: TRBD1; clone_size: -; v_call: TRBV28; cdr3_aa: CASSYYDRAEKETQYF; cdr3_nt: TGTGCCAGCAGTTATTACGACAGGGCAGAGAAAGAGACCCAGTACTTC
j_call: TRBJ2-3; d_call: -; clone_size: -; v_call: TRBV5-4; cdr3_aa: CASSFSGQSTDTQYF; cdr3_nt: TGTGCCAGCAGCTTCAGCGGGCAGAGCACAGATACGCAGTATTTT
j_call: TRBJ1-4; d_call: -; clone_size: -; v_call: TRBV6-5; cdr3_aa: CASSPDFQVEKLFF; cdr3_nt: TGTGCCAGCAGCCCGGACTTCCAAGTGGAAAAACTGTTTTTT
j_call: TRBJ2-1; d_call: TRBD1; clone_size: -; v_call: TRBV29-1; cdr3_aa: CSVARGRGNEQFF; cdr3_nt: TGCAGCGTGGCCAGGGGGCGCGGGAATGAGCAGTTCTTC
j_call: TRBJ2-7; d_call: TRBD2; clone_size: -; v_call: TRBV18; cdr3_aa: CASSPVSGTVHEQYF; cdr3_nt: TGTGCCAGCTCACCAGTCAGCGGGACTGTCCACGAGCAGTACTTC
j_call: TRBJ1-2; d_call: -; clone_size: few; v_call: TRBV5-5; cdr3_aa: CASSLMINYGYTF; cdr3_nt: TGTGCCAGCAGCCTAATGATAAACTATGGCTACACCTTC